What follows are 31 T cell receptor beta chains derived from one specimen sequenced in a study of control samples from healthy donors and cancer patients. Clones were sequenced by immunoSEQ multiplex PCR, and TCRdb holds only the in-frame ones, with some missing. The sample holds about 130,000 clones, roughly 94% seen once. Specimen: PBMCs. These receptors came from a man aged 55 to 70 with colorectal cancer.

V and J are TRBV9 and TRBJ2-1; unclear D gene. V dropped 0 bases and J dropped 8 bases, with 12 bases sitting between them. Germline values: CDR1 SGDLS, CDR2 YYNGEE. This CDR3 contains 14 residues. In DNA form, the CDR3 reads TGTGCCAGCAGCGTAGACTCCCTCCGACATGAGCAGTTCTTC. Translated: CASSVDSLRHEQFF. The full variable domain, with the rest looked up from reference TRBV9 and TRBJ2-1, is DSGVTQTPKHLITATGQRVTLRCSPRSGDLSVYWYQQSLDQGLQFLIQYYNGEERAKGNILERFSAQQFPDLHSELNLSSLELGDSALYFCASSVDSLRHEQFFGPGTRLTVL.

This chain's CDR3 is CASSFGPQDTQYF. CDR3 bases: TGTGCCAGCAGCTTCGGCCCTCAGGATACGCAGTATTTT. This chain links TRBV11-3 with TRBJ2-3; D unresolved. CDR1 and CDR2 (germline): SGHNT, YENEEA. The CDR3 loop spans 13 amino acids. With 3 bases removed from V and 6 bases from J, the gap between germline ends came to 10 bases.

The V and J genes are TRBV25-1 and TRBJ2-7; D is ambiguous. This CDR3 comprises 12 residues. Trimming pared 3 bases from V and 3 bases from J, leaving 6 bases between. Per the germline V gene, CDR1 is MGHDK and CDR2 is SYGVNS. The CDR3 spells CASSDLDYEQYF. In nucleotides, the CDR3 is TGTGCCAGCAGTGATCTGGACTACGAGCAGTACTTC.

V and J are TRBV9 and TRBJ2-3, with 15 nucleotides matching TRBD2. The CDR3 extends over 20 amino acids. V dropped 3 bases and J dropped 7; count of bases not matched to a gene: 18. Per the germline V gene, CDR1 is SGDLS and CDR2 is YYNGEE. The CDR3 here is CASSASSWTSGGARSYTQYF. CDR3 in DNA: TGTGCCAGCAGCGCCAGTTCCTGGACTAGCGGGGGGGCGAGATCATATACGCAGTATTTT.

This clone was counted only a few times. As DNA, the CDR3 is TGTGCCACCAGTAACGGGACTATCGGCACAGATACGCAGTATTTT. Translating it yields CATSNGTIGTDTQYF. V usage is TRBV15 and J usage is TRBJ2-3; 7 nucleotides line up with TRBD2. Unmatched junction bases numbered 7, after V lost 6 bases and J lost 1 base. The CDR3 runs to 15 residues. Germline V CDR1 and CDR2: LNHNV, YYDKDF (reference sequence).

The genes are TRBV30 and TRBJ1-2, with D unclear. The CDR3 extends over 12 amino acids. V was cut by 4 bases and J by 2 bases, with 8 bases left in between. Germline CDR1 is GTSNPN and CDR2 is SVGIG (reference sequence). The CDR3 region is CAWTVLNYGYTF. Here the CDR3 DNA reads TGTGCCTGGACAGTTCTCAACTATGGCTACACCTTC.

Points on this clone: The same CDR3 also results from other DNA sequences found in this sample. The chain joins TRBV11-3 to TRBJ2-7; 9 nucleotides line up with TRBD1. The CDR3 totals 15 residues. Per the germline V gene, CDR1 is SGHNT and CDR2 is YENEEA. The junction had 6 bases not matched to a gene; V was cut back by 5 bases and J by 1 base. The CDR3 nucleotides are TGTGCCAGCAGCCCCGGGACAGGGAGTTCCTACGAGCAGTACTTC. Amino acid sequence: CASSPGTGSSYEQYF.

The chain joins TRBV10-3 to TRBJ1-6, with 10 bases identical to TRBD1. The V gene end was trimmed by 6 bases and the J gene end by 7 bases; junction bases not matched to a gene: 3. The CDR3 totals 14 residues. The V gene's germline CDR1 is ENHRY and CDR2 SYGVKD. In nucleotides, the CDR3 is TGTGCCATCAGCGCGGGACAGGGGAATTCACCCCTCCACTTT. Its translation is CAISAGQGNSPLHF.

The V and J genes are TRBV5-1 and TRBJ1-5; 9 bases fit TRBD1. J was trimmed by 6 bases and V by 1 base; bases with no gene match: 5. CDR1 is SGHRS, CDR2 YFSETQ, per germline. The CDR3 runs 15 residues. The CDR3 sequence is CASSLSTGGGQPQHF. DNA of the CDR3: TGCGCCAGCAGCTTGAGCACAGGGGGCGGTCAGCCCCAGCATTTT.

Only one count was recorded for this clone. This rearrangement joins TRBV5-8 to TRBJ2-3; 11 nucleotides match TRBD1. CDR1 is SGHTS and CDR2 is YDEGEE in the germline V gene. The CDR3 length is 16 residues. V lost 4 bases to trimming and J lost 5 bases; unmatched junction nucleotides: 9. The chain's CDR3 is CASSTWTGGIGDTQYF. As DNA, the CDR3 is TGTGCCAGCAGCACCTGGACAGGGGGCATCGGAGATACGCAGTATTTT.

The J gene is TRBJ2-5, the V gene TRBV4-1, with TRBD2 matching over 11 bases. The CDR3 loop spans 16 amino acids. Germline V gene lookup returns CDR1 MGHRA and CDR2 YSYEKL. The junction had 9 bases not matched to a gene; V was cut back by 3 bases and J by 6 bases. CDR3 residues: CASSQRTSGGGKTQYF. CDR3 coding DNA: TGCGCCAGCAGCCAGCGCACTAGCGGGGGTGGGAAGACCCAGTACTTC.

The chain links TRBV25-1 to TRBJ1-1, with TRBD1 as a possible D gene (5 bases). V lost 10 bases, J lost 7 bases, and 13 bases lay in between. Germline V gene lookup returns CDR1 MGHDK and CDR2 SYGVNS. The CDR3 runs to 11 residues. For the CDR3, the DNA is TGTGCCACGAGGACGCAGGGTGAAGCTTTCTTT. This gives the protein CATRTQGEAFF. The complete variable domain, with remaining parts taken from reference TRBV25-1 and TRBJ1-1, reads EADIYQTPRYLVIGTGKKITLECSQTMGHDKMYWYQQDPGMELHLIHYSYGVNSTEKGDLSSESTVSRIRTEHFPLTLESARPSHTSQYLCATRTQGEAFFGQGTRLTVV.

V is TRBV9 and J is TRBJ2-7, with D possibly TRBD1 on 6 matching bases. Trimming pared 1 base from V and 2 bases from J, leaving 16 bases between. This CDR3 is built from 16 residues. Per germline, CDR1 SGDLS and CDR2 YYNGEE. The CDR3 sequence: CASSVSVGTRTYEQYF. The CDR3 DNA reads as TGTGCCAGCAGCGTATCGGTGGGGACAAGGACCTACGAGCAGTACTTC.

V usage is TRBV6-6 and J usage is TRBJ1-5, with 7 nucleotides matching TRBD1. From germline, CDR1 is MNHNY and CDR2 SVGAGI (reference sequence). This CDR3 spans 15 amino acids. The V and J ends lost 4 bases and 0 bases, in that order; junction bases with no gene match: 3. The CDR3 spells CASSSDRLSNQPQHF. For the CDR3, the DNA is TGTGCCAGCAGTTCGGACAGGCTTAGCAATCAGCCCCAGCATTTT.

This clone was recorded only once. This sequence joins TRBV5-1 and TRBJ2-7; the D gene is possibly TRBD1 (5 bases). The ends were cut back, 2 bases at V and 4 bases at J, with 13 bases in the middle. There are 14 residues in the CDR3. Germline V lookup: CDR1 SGHRS, CDR2 YFSETQ. In nucleotides, the CDR3 is TGCGCCAGCAGCTTTACAACAGGAGCTTACGAGCAGTACTTC. Translation: CASSFTTGAYEQYF.

This chain connects TRBV15 to TRBJ1-2; perhaps TRBD1 as D (5 bases). The CDR3 sequence is 13 residues long. V was clipped by 0 bases and J by 14 bases, with 16 bases between them. From germline, CDR1 is LNHNV and CDR2 YYDKDF (reference sequence). The DNA of the CDR3 is TGTGCCACCAGCAGAGATCAGGGTCAGGGTTCGACCTTC. This gives the protein CATSRDQGQGSTF.

V gene TRBV6-6 combines with J gene TRBJ1-1; perhaps TRBD1 as D (6 bases). V lost 0 bases and J lost 4, with 15 bases in between. The CDR3 covers 16 residues. Germline CDR1 is MNHNY and CDR2 is SVGAGI (reference sequence). The CDR3 DNA follows: TGTGCCAGCAGTTACTCGAAGGCCCAGGGGAGCACTGAAGCTTTCTTT. It encodes CASSYSKAQGSTEAFF.

This clone was detected only once. The gene calls are TRBV5-1 and TRBJ2-5; D perhaps matches TRBD1 (5 bases). The germline CDR1 and CDR2 sequences are SGHRS and YFSETQ. The CDR3 extends over 14 amino acids. Deletions cut 0 bases from V and 4 bases from J, with 10 bases between. The CDR3 coding sequence is TGCGCCAGCAGCTTGGAATCAGGGCGAGAGACCCAGTACTTC. This sequence encodes CASSLESGRETQYF.

The chain combines TRBV5-1 with TRBJ2-7; TRBD2 matches 9 bases. The CDR3 has 15 amino acids. V lost 0 bases to trimming and J lost 4 bases; unmatched junction nucleotides: 5. The germline CDR1 and CDR2 sequences are SGHRS and YFSETQ. CDR3 nucleotides: TGCGCCAGCAGCTTGGGGGCGGGGGGGCAGTACGAGCAGTACTTC. Translating gives CASSLGAGGQYEQYF.

The V and J genes are TRBV2 and TRBJ2-1; the match to TRBD2 covers 8 bases. From germline, CDR1 is SNHLY and CDR2 FYNNEI. The CDR3 has 16 amino acids. With 7 bases clipped from V and 7 bases from J, the junction kept 15 bases outside the gene matches. The CDR3 spells CASKVNTGGPGNEQFF. CDR3 DNA: TGTGCCAGCAAGGTTAATACGGGGGGGCCGGGGAATGAGCAGTTCTTC.

The chain is built from TRBV6-2 or TRBV6-3 and TRBJ2-7; D not certain. V lost 0 bases, J lost 2 bases, and 8 bases lay in between. The CDR3 has 14 residues. Germline CDR1 is MNHEY and CDR2 is SVGEGT. In DNA, the CDR3 is TGTGCCAGCAGTTACTCTAACGGACCCTACGAGCAGTACTTC. Amino acids: CASSYSNGPYEQYF.

On this clone itself: The germline gene is not matched at one end of the junction; a read error may be the cause. The chain joins TRBV5-6 to TRBJ1-2, with a weak D call TRBD1 (6 bases). Per germline, CDR1 SGHDT and CDR2 YYEEEE. The CDR3 runs 11 residues. The CDR3 DNA is TGTGCCACCTCCTTAGGGGGTGCCGTGAGATTC. Translated: CATSLGGAVRF.

The V gene is TRBV6-5, the J gene TRBJ1-2; D uncertain. The germline V gene has CDR1 MNHEY and CDR2 SVGAGI. V shed 7 bases and J shed 2 bases, with 5 bases lying between them. The CDR3 is 11 residues long. The CDR3 bases are TGTGCCAGCACCAGGAACTATGGCTACACCTTC. Its translation: CASTRNYGYTF.

The rearrangement links TRBV28 to TRBJ2-5; 11 bases fit TRBD1. V shed 5 bases and J 2 bases; nucleotides not matched to a gene: 7. Germline V gene lookup returns CDR1 MDHEN and CDR2 SYDVKM. The CDR3 spans 16 residues. The DNA of the CDR3 is TGTGCCAGCAGTACTCCGGGACAGGGGGATCAAGAGACCCAGTACTTC. Its protein product is CASSTPGQGDQETQYF.

This rearrangement joins TRBV5-5 to TRBJ1-2; D not certain. Trimming took 0 bases from V and 4 from J, leaving 13 bases between them. The CDR3 is made up of 15 amino acids. Germline V gene sequence: CDR1 SGHKS, CDR2 YYEKEE (reference sequence). The CDR3 spells CASSLVGRGGYGYTF. Written as DNA, the CDR3 is TGTGCCAGCAGCTTGGTTGGGCGGGGTGGCTATGGCTACACCTTC.

V usage is TRBV19 and J usage is TRBJ2-2; a possible D gene is TRBD1 (6 bases). Looked up from germline, CDR1 is LNHDA and CDR2 is SQIVND (reference sequence). This CDR3 region has 13 residues. Trimming stripped 10 bases from V and 1 base from J, with 10 bases between. The CDR3 loop is CATRTVNTGELFF. The CDR3 nucleotides read TGTGCCACACGGACAGTGAACACCGGGGAGCTGTTTTTT.

The rearrangement joins TRBV5-1 to TRBJ2-5, with a tentative D call TRBD2 (5 bases). The V gene's germline CDR1 is SGHRS and CDR2 YFSETQ. This CDR3 has 14 amino acids. V dropped 6 bases and J dropped 10 bases, with 22 bases sitting between them. This CDR3 reads CASKESDLNEGQYF. The CDR3 region has the DNA TGCGCCAGCAAGGAATCCGACTTAAACGAGGGCCAGTACTTC. Using reference TRBV5-1 and TRBJ2-5 for the parts outside the CDR3, the full variable domain is KAGVTQTPRYLIKTRGQQVTLSCSPISGHRSVSWYQQTPGQGLQFLFEYFSETQRNKGNFPGRFSGRQFSNSRSEMNVSTLELGDSALYLCASKESDLNEGQYFGPGTRLLVL.

The CDR3 loop reads CASSSQGATHYEQYF. The CDR3 nucleotides are TGTGCCAGCAGCTCCCAGGGGGCGACCCACTACGAGCAGTACTTC. The rearrangement joins TRBV7-2 to TRBJ2-7; TRBD1 agrees at 8 bases. The germline V gene has CDR1 SGHTA and CDR2 FQGNSA. V lost 4 bases, J lost 3 bases, and 8 bases stayed unmatched. The CDR3 runs 15 residues.

As DNA, the CDR3 is TGTGCCAGTAGTGCCCCAACGGGACTCGGGGCCGATGAGCAGTTCTTC. Protein product: CASSAPTGLGADEQFF. This chain joins TRBV19 and TRBJ2-1, with D tentatively TRBD2 (6 bases). The length of the CDR3 is 16 residues. V was pared by 5 bases and J by 8 bases, with 22 bases between. Per the germline V gene, CDR1 is LNHDA and CDR2 is SQIVND (reference sequence).

V usage is TRBV2 and J usage is TRBJ2-7; no clear D gene. Germline lookup yields CDR1 SNHLY and CDR2 FYNNEI. V was cut by 1 base and J by 2 bases, with 6 bases left in between. The CDR3 has 13 residues. The CDR3 DNA reads as TGTGCCAGCAGTGAAGGCGCCCCCTACGAGCAGTACTTC. Its translation is CASSEGAPYEQYF.

The chain is built from TRBV2 and TRBJ2-7; TRBD1 matches at 7 bases. The germline gives CDR1 SNHLY, CDR2 FYNNEI. The CDR3 is made up of 15 amino acids. V lost 4 bases, J lost 3 bases, and 9 bases stayed unmatched. In DNA, the CDR3 is TGTGCCAGCAGTGGAGACAGGGTCTCGGGCTACGAGCAGTACTTC. It is translated as CASSGDRVSGYEQYF.